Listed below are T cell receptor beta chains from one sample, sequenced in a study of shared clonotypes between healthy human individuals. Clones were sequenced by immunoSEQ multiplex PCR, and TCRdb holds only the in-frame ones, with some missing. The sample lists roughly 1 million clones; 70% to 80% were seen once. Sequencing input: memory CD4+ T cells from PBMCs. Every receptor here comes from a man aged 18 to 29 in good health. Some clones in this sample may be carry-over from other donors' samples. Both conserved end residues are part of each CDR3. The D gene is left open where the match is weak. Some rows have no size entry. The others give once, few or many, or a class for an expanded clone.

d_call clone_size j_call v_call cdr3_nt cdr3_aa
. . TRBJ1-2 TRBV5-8 TGTGCCAGCAGCTTGGGGTACAGCTATGGCTACACCTTC CASSLGYSYGYTF
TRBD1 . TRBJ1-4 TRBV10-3 TGTGCCATCAGGGGGGACAGGGACGTTGAAAAACTGTTTTTT CAIRGDRDVEKLFF
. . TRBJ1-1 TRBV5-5 TGTGCCAGCAGCTTGGGGGGGCAGGCTGAAGCTTTCTTT CASSLGGQAEAFF
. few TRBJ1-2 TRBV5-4 TGTGCCAGCAGCTTGGACGGGGGCCACGGAGGCTCTGGACATGGCTACACCTTC CASSLDGGHGGSGHGYTF
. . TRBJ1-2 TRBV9 TGTGCCAGCAGCCCCTCACAGGGTAACTATGGCTACACCTTC CASSPSQGNYGYTF
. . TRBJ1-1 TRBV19 TGTGCCAGTAGTCGTGTGGGAAGGGGGTTCGCTGAAGCTTTCTTT CASSRVGRGFAEAFF
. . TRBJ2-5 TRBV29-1 TGCAGCGTTACTCAAGGGGTGGAGACCCAGTACTTC CSVTQGVETQYF
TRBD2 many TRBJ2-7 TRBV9 TGTGCCAGCAGCGTAGTGCGGGGGTTCGACTTC CASSVVRGFDF
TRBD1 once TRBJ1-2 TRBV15 TGTGCCACCAGCAGAGATCGGACAGGCTATGGCTACACCTTC CATSRDRTGYGYTF
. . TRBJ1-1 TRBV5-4 TGTGCCAGCAGCTTCGGGGGGGTTGGCACTGAAGCTTTCTTT CASSFGGVGTEAFF
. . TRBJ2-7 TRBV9 TGTGCCAGCAGCGTAGCCCCCTCTGGGCCCTACGAGCAGTACTTC CASSVAPSGPYEQYF
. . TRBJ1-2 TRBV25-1 TGTGCCAGCAGTGAAGAGGACAGTCTTATAGGCGGCTACACCTTC CASSEEDSLIGGYTF
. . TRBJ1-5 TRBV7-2 TGTGCCAGCAGCGCAGTACAGGGACAGCCCCAGCATTTT CASSAVQGQPQHF
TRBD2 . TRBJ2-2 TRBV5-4 TGTGCCAGCAGCCCACCGGGACTAGCGGGCGCCACCGGGGAGCTGTTTTTT CASSPPGLAGATGELFF
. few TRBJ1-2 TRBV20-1 TGCAGTGTCTCAACCGGCTATGGCTACACCTTC CSVSTGYGYTF
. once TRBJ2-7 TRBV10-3 TGTGCCATCGGATCCCCAGGGAGCTCCTACGAGCAGTACTTC CAIGSPGSSYEQYF
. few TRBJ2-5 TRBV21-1 TGTGCCAGCAGCAAAGTGGTCGGGAGACCTCAAGAGACCCAGTACTTC CASSKVVGRPQETQYF
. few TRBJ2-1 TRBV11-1 TGTGCCAGCAGCACAGAGGGGGGGAATTACAATGAGCAGTTCTTC CASSTEGGNYNEQFF
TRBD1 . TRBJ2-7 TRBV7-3 TGTGCCAGCAGCTTCGGGACAGGATTGCAGTACTTC CASSFGTGLQYF
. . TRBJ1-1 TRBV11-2 TGTGCCAGCAGCCCATATACAGGTGGGGTCACTGAAGCTTTCTTT CASSPYTGGVTEAFF
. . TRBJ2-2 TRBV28 TGTGCCAGCAGTTCCCCGCGACGGGGCTACACCGGGGAGCTGTTTTTT CASSSPRRGYTGELFF
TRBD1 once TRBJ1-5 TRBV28 TGTGCCAGCACAACACCGGGACAGGGTTATCAGCCCCAGCATTTT CASTTPGQGYQPQHF
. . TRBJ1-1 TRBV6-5 TGTGCCAGCAGTTACTCGATCTCATACACTGAAGCTTTCTTT CASSYSISYTEAFF
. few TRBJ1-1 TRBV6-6 TGTGCCAGCGCCCGCCTGAACACTGAAGCTTTCTTT CASARLNTEAFF
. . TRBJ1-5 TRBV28 TGTGCCAGCACCTCGGGTGGGGGACAGCCCCAGCATTTT CASTSGGGQPQHF
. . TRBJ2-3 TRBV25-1 TGTGCCAGCAGTGAATCCCTGGACGCTATCACAGATACGCAGTATTTT CASSESLDAITDTQYF
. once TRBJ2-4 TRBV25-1 TGTGCCAGCAGTGATGCTAGCGATTCTAGAAACATTCAGTACTTC CASSDASDSRNIQYF
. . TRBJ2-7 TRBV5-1 TGCGCCAGCAGCCCGGCCGCCGGACCCGAGCAGTACTTC CASSPAAGPEQYF
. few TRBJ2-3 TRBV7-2 TGTGCCAGCAGCTTAGGGACAGCCACGGATACGCAGTATTTT CASSLGTATDTQYF
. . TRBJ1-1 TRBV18 TGTGCCAGCTCACCACCGTCGAAGACGAACACTGAAGCTTTCTTT CASSPPSKTNTEAFF
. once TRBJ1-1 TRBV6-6 TGTGCCAGCAGTGGCCCTAAGGGAGGAGATAACACTGAAGCTTTCTTT CASSGPKGGDNTEAFF
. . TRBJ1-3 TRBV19 TGTGCCAGTATGTCCCGCTACTCTGGAAACACCATATATTTT CASMSRYSGNTIYF
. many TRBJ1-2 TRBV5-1 TGCGCCAGCAGCTTGGTGCCGCCGGGCTACACCTTC CASSLVPPGYTF
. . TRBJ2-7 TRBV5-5 TGTGCCAGCAGCTTGGCCACGGACTTTCTCTCCTACGAGCAGTACTTC CASSLATDFLSYEQYF
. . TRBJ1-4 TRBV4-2 TGTGCCAGCAGCCAAGTGGAGGCTTCAACTAATGAAAAACTGTTTTTT CASSQVEASTNEKLFF
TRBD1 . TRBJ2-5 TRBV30 TGTGCCTGGAGACGAGACAGGGGGCAAGAGACCCAGTACTTC CAWRRDRGQETQYF
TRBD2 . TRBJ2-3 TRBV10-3 TGTGCCATCGGGACTAGCGGTAGCACAGATACGCAGTATTTT CAIGTSGSTDTQYF
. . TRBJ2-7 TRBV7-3 TGTGCCAGCAGCTTAATGCCAGGATCCTTCTACGAGCAGTACTTC CASSLMPGSFYEQYF
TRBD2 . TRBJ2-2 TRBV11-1 TGTGCCAGCAGCGAGTTACTAGCGGGATTGGGGGAGCTGTTTTTT CASSELLAGLGELFF
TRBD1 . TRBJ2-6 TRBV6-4 TGTGCCAGCAGTCCCCAATGGTTCCAGGGGGCCTCTGGGGCCAACGTCCTGACTTTC CASSPQWFQGASGANVLTF